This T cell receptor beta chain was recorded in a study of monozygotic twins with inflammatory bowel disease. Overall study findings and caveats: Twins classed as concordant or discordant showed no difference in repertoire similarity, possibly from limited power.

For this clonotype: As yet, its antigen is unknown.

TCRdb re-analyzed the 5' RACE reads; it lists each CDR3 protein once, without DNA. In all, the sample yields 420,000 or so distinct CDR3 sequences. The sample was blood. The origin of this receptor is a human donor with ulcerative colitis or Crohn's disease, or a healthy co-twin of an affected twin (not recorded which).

The CDR3 spells CASSGGRREQYF. V and J are TRBV27 and TRBJ2-7; no DNA is available, so the TRBD1 call from TCRdb remains unchecked. Looked up from germline, CDR1 is MNHEY and CDR2 is SMNVEV (reference sequence). The CDR3 extends over 12 amino acids.